Listed here is a single T cell receptor (beta chain). Its matching antigen is unknown. The CDR3 runs 16 residues. Trimming took off 0 bases at V and 0 bases at J, with 10 bases between the two ends. Germline CDR1 SGHRS, CDR2 YFSETQ. The data derive from a study of cytomegalovirus exposure and HLA in healthy donors. Study summary: A subsequent analysis stated that the 95 to 150 validation repertoires were run on the same platform as the approximately 700 first-cohort repertoires. Study-level points and caveats: CMV antigen specificity of a few CMV-associated chains was confirmed in vitro.

Sequencing was performed with immunoSEQ multiplex PCR; in TCRdb, only in-frame clones are kept and a portion is missing. Of 140,000 or so clones in the sample, 85% to 90% were seen once. The sequence derives from a woman in her 30s in good health and CMV-seropositive. The V gene is TRBV5-1, the J gene TRBJ1-5; maybe TRBD1 (5 bases). What was sequenced was PBMCs. The CDR3 DNA follows: TGCGCCAGCAGCTTGGGGGCGACAGCTAGCAATCAGCCCCAGCATTTT. This translates into CASSLGATASNQPQHF.